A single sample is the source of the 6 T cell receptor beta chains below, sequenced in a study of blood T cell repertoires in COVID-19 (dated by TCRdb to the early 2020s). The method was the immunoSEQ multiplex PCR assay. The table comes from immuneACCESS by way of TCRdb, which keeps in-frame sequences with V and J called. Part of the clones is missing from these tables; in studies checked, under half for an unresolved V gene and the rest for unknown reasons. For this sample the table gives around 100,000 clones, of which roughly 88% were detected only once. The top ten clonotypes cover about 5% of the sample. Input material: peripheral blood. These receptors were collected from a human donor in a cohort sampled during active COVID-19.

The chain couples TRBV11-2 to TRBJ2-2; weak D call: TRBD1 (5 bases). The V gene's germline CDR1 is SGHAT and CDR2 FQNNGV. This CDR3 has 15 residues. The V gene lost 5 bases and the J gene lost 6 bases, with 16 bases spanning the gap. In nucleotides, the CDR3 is TGTGCCAGCAGCCAAGAAGGGGTATGGCCCGGGGAGCTGTTTTTT. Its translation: CASSQEGVWPGELFF.

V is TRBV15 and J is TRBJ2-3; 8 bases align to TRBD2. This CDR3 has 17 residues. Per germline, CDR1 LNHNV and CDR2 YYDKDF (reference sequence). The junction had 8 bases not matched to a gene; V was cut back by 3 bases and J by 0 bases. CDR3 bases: TGTGCCACCAGCAGCTCCACTAGCGGCCCTAGCACAGATACGCAGTATTTT. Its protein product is CATSSSTSGPSTDTQYF.

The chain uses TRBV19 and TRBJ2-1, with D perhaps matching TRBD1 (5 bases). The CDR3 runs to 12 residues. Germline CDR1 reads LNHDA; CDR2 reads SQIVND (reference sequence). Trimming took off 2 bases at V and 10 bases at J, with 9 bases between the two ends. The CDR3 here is CASSIRRQEQFF. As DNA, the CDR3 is TGTGCCAGTAGTATAAGGAGACAGGAGCAGTTCTTC.

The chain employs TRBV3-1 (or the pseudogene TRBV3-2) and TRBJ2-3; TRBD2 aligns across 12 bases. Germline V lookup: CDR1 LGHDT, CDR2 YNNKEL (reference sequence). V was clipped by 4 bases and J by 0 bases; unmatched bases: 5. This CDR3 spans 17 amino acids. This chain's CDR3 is CASSRLAGVGSTDTQYF. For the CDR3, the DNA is TGTGCCAGCAGCCGACTAGCGGGAGTTGGTAGCACAGATACGCAGTATTTT.

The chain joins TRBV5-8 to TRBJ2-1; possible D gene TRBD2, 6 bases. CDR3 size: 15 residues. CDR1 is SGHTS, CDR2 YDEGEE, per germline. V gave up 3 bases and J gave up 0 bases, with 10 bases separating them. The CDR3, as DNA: TGTGCCAGCAGCTGGGCGGGACCCTCCTACAATGAGCAGTTCTTC. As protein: CASSWAGPSYNEQFF.

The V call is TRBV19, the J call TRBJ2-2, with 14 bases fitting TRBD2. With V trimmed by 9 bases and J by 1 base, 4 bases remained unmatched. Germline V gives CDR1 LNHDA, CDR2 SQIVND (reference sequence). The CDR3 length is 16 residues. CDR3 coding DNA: TGTGCCAGCAGGGGACTAGCGGGGGAGAACACCGGGGAGCTGTTTTTT. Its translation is CASRGLAGENTGELFF.